The 7 T cell receptor beta chains presented below share a single source sample, sequenced in a study of tumor-infiltrating lymphocytes in primary liver carcinoma. Co-extraction of RNA and DNA was performed on about 19-31 mg of unsorted bulk tissue. Synthesis of TCR beta cDNA was carried out from approximately 500 ng total RNA with a constant-region primer. ARM-PCR, slightly modified, supplied the TCR beta libraries through three nested multiplex PCR rounds. A C-beta reverse primer and TRBV1-TRBV30 forward primers served in each of the first two PCR rounds, at about 10 cycles apiece. A single record per CDR3 protein comes from TCRdb applying MiXCR to the multiplex PCR reads. This sample has more than 95,000 distinct CDR3 sequences, with 50% to 80% found just once. Input material: liver tumor tissue from sampling region 3. As for subset: tumor region T3, left-lateral pole. These receptor sequences come from a woman aged 60-75 years with primary liver carcinoma and hepatitis B virus infection.

This clonotype was observed a few times. The chain joins TRBV5-1 to TRBJ2-5; weak D call: TRBD1 (6 bases). Germline V lookup: CDR1 SGHRS, CDR2 YFSETQ. This CDR3 has 14 residues. With 3 bases removed from V and 5 bases from J, the gap between germline ends came to 14 bases. The CDR3 sequence: CASSSGQSTETQYF. CDR3 coding DNA: TGCGCCAGCAGCTCAGGACAGTCAACGGAGACCCAGTACTTC. Full variable domain (missing parts from reference TRBV5-1 and TRBJ2-5): KAGVTQTPRYLIKTRGQQVTLSCSPISGHRSVSWYQQTPGQGLQFLFEYFSETQRNKGNFPGRFSGRQFSNSRSEMNVSTLELGDSALYLCASSSGQSTETQYFGPGTRLLVL.

On this clonotype itself: A read error may account for a junction end that differs from germline. The chain has TRBV11-2 and TRBJ2-2; TRBD1 or TRBD2 may be the D gene (5 bases each). The germline V gene encodes CDR1 SGHAT and CDR2 FQNNGV. The CDR3 is made up of 14 amino acids. This CDR3 reads CVSRLNQGIGEMFF. DNA of the CDR3: TGTGTCAGCAGATTAAACCAGGGAATCGGGGAGATGTTTTTT.

Comments on this clonotype: A much larger clone lies one base from this, so it may be a read error. This chain links TRBV6-2 or TRBV6-3 with TRBJ2-7; 7 positions agree with TRBD2. This CDR3 is built from 15 residues. Germline-derived CDR1 and CDR2 are MNHEY and SVGEGT. The CDR3 DNA is TGTGCCAGCAGTTACCGGATATACCAACTAGCGTCTACCCTCTTC. It translates to CASSYRIYQLASTLF.

As to this clonotype: Since the CDR3 does not end with the conserved phenylalanine or tryptophan, this likely comes from a read error. CDR3 nucleotides: TGTGCCAGCAGTTACAGGTCTAATCAGCCCCAGCATTGT. The encoded protein is CASSYRSNQPQHC. The chain links TRBV2 to TRBJ1-5; possibly TRBD1 for D (5 bases). V lost 5 bases to trimming and J lost 4 bases, with 9 bases between them. Germline CDR1 SNHLY, CDR2 FYNNEI. The CDR3 consists of 13 residues.

CDR3: CASRRKRVETQYF. CDR3 sequence (DNA): TGTGCCAGCAGGCGAAAGAGGGTGGAGACCCAGTACTTC. This chain links TRBV11-2 with TRBJ2-5; maybe TRBD2 (5 bases). Germline loops: CDR1 SGHAT, CDR2 FQNNGV. Trimming left V 6 bases short and J 5 bases short, with 13 bases between. The length of the CDR3 is 13 residues.

The V and J genes are TRBV11-2 and TRBJ1-2; D is possibly TRBD1 (5 bases). The CDR3 has 17 residues. CDR1 SGHAT and CDR2 FQNNGV come from the germline V gene. CDR3 residues: CISSLDPIRALRYGYTF. In DNA form, the CDR3 reads TGTATCAGCAGTTTAGATCCCATCAGGGCGCTGCGCTATGGCTACACCTTC.

At least ten counts were recorded for this clonotype. The genes are TRBV29-1 and TRBJ1-1; no definite D call. V shed 6 bases and J shed 0 bases, with 11 bases lying between them. This CDR3 contains 13 residues. Germline V CDR1 and CDR2: SQVTM, ANQGSEA. The CDR3 DNA reads TGCAGCGTCTCAGGAGTAATGAACACTGAAGCTTTCTTT. It translates to CSVSGVMNTEAFF.